This T cell receptor beta chain was sequenced during a study of identifying expanded T cells in peripheral blood. About this clone: Its antigen is unknown.

During the collection period, no donor immune events like infections were recorded. Using immunoSEQ multiplex PCR, the repertoire was profiled, and TCRdb retains in-frame clones only, with some absent. The sample yields roughly 86,000 clones, around 83% seen once. V lost 8 bases and J lost 5, with 16 bases in between. Per germline, CDR1 MNHNS and CDR2 SASEGT. This CDR3 region has 14 residues. Study-level points and caveats: Differentially abundant clones: about 1.2 between replicates, 15 to 17 at about 13 days, less than 25 at four. Variance in clone template counts between approximately 2-week samples significantly increased with total template count across all healthy donors.

The sequence came from a person aged 18 to 75 in good health. V usage is TRBV6-1 and J usage is TRBJ2-1, with D perhaps TRBD1 (6 bases). The sequenced sample was blood. CDR3 protein: CASSWSGENNEQFF. For the CDR3, the DNA is TGTGCCAGCTCCTGGTCAGGGGAAAACAATGAGCAGTTCTTC.